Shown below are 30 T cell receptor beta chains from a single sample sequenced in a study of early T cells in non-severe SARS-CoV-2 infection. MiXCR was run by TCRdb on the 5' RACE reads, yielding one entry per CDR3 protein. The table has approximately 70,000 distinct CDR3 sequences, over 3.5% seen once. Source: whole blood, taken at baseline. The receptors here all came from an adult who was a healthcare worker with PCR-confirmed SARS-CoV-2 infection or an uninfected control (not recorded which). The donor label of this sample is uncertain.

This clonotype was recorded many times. CDR3 DNA sequence: TGCAGTGCTGGAAAGACAGGGACCTCCTACGAGCAGTACTTC. It yields the protein CSAGKTGTSYEQYF. The chain couples TRBV20-1 to TRBJ2-7; TRBD1 matches at 7 bases. V lost 5 bases to trimming and J lost 0 bases; unmatched junction nucleotides: 7. Germline CDR1 DFQATT, CDR2 SNEGSKA (reference sequence). The CDR3 length is 14 residues.

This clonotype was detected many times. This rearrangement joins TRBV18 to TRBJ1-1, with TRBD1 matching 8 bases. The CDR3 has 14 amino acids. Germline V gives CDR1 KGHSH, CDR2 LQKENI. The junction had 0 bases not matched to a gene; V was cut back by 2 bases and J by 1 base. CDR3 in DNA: TGTGCCAGCTCACCAGACAGGGGGAACACTGAAGCTTTCTTT. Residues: CASSPDRGNTEAFF.

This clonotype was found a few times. CDR3 sequence: CSAVSGGAGTDTQYF. The DNA of the CDR3 is TGCAGTGCTGTAAGCGGGGGGGCCGGGACAGATACGCAGTATTTT. J is TRBJ2-3 and V is TRBV20-1; 10 nucleotides match TRBD2. Germline V CDR1 and CDR2: DFQATT, SNEGSKA (reference sequence). Trimming at V came to 5 bases and at J to 3 bases, leaving 8 bases not matched to a gene. CDR3 size: 15 residues.

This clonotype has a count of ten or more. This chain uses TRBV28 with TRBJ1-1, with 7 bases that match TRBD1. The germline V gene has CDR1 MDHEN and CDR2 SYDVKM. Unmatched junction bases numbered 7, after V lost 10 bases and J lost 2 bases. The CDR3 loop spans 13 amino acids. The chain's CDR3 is CAISGTVNTEAFF. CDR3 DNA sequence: TGTGCCATCTCCGGGACAGTTAACACTGAAGCTTTCTTT.

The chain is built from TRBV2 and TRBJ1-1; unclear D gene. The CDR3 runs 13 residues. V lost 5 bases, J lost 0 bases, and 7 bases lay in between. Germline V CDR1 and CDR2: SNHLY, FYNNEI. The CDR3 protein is CASSRELNTEAFF. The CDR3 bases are TGTGCCAGCAGTCGGGAACTGAACACTGAAGCTTTCTTT.

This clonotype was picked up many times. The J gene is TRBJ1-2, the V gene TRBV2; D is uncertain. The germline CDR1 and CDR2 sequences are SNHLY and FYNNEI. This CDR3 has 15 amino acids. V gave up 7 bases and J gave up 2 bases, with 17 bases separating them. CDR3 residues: CASTGARAPNYGYTF. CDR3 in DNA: TGTGCCAGCACCGGAGCGCGGGCGCCCAACTATGGCTACACCTTC.

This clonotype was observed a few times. CDR3 DNA: TGTGCCAGCAGCTTGGCCGTTACCACAGATACGCAGTATTTT. Amino acid sequence: CASSLAVTTDTQYF. The chain joins TRBV5-4 to TRBJ2-3; D gene ambiguous. The CDR3 is 14 amino acids. The germline V gene encodes CDR1 SGHNT and CDR2 YYREEE (reference sequence). V was trimmed by 0 bases and J by 2 bases, leaving 7 bases between them.

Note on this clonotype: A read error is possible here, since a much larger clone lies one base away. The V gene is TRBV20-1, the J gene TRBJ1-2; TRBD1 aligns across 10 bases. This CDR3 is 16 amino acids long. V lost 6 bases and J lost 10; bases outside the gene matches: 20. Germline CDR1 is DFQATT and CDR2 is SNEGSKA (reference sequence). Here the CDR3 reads CSAQSGTGAPGSDYTF. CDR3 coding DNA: TGCAGTGCGCAATCCGGGACAGGGGCCCCCGGTTCCGACTACACCTTC.

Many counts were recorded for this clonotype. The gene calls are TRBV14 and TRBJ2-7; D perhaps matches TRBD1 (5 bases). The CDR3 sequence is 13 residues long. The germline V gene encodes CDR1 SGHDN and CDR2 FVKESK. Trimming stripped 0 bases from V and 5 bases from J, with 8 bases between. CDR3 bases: TGTGCCAGCAGCCAAGACCAGGGAAACGAGCAGTACTTC. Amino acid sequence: CASSQDQGNEQYF.

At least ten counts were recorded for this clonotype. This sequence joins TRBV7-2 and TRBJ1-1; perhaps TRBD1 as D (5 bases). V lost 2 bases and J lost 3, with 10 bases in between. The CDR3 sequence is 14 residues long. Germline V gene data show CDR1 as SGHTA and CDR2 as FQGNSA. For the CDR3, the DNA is TGTGCCAGCAGCTTATGTTGGGGGGACACTGAAGCTTTCTTT. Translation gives CASSLCWGDTEAFF. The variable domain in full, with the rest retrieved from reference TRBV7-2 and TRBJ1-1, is GAGVSQSPSNKVTEKGKDVELRCDPISGHTALYWYRQSLGQGLEFLIYFQGNSAPDKSGLPSDRFSAERTGGSVSTLTIQRTQQEDSAVYLCASSLCWGDTEAFFGQGTRLTVV.

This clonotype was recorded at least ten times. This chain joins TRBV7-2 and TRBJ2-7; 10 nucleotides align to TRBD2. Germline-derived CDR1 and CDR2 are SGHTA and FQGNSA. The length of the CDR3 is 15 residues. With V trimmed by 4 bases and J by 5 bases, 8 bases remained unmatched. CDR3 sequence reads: CASSSGTSAPHEQYF. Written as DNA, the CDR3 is TGTGCCAGCAGCTCGGGGACTAGCGCCCCCCACGAGCAGTACTTC.

Here the CDR3 reads CASSSDGAYEQYF. The DNA of the CDR3 is TGTGCCAGCTCCTCGGACGGAGCCTACGAGCAGTACTTC. The chain uses TRBV18 and TRBJ2-7; D ambiguous. Germline V CDR1 and CDR2: KGHSH, LQKENI. The V gene lost 6 bases and the J gene lost 2 bases, with 11 bases spanning the gap. The length of the CDR3 is 13 residues.

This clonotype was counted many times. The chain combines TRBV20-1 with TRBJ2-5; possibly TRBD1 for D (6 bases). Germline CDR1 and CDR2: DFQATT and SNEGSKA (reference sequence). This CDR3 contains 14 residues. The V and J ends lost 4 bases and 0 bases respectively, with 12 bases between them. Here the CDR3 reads CSATLQGYQETQYF. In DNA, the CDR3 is TGCAGTGCTACTCTGCAGGGGTACCAAGAGACCCAGTACTTC.

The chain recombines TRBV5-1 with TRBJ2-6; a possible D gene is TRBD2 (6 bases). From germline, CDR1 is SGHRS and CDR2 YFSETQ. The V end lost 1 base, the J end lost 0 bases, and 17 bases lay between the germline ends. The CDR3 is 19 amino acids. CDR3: CASSLPGESFGSGANVLTF. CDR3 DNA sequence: TGCGCCAGCAGCTTGCCGGGGGAGTCCTTTGGCTCTGGGGCCAACGTCCTGACTTTC. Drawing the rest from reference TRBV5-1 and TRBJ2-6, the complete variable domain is KAGVTQTPRYLIKTRGQQVTLSCSPISGHRSVSWYQQTPGQGLQFLFEYFSETQRNKGNFPGRFSGRQFSNSRSEMNVSTLELGDSALYLCASSLPGESFGSGANVLTFGAGSRLTVL.

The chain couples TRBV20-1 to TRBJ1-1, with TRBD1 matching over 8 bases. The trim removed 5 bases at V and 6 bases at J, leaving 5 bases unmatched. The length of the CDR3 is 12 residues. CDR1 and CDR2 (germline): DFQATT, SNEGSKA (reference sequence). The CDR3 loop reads CSAQGAMAEAFF. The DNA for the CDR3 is TGCAGTGCTCAGGGGGCGATGGCTGAAGCTTTCTTT.

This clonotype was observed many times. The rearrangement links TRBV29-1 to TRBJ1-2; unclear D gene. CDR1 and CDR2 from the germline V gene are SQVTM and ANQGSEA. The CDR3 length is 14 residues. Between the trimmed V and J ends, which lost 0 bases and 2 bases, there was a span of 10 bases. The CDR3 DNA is TGCAGCGTTGAAGATAGACGCAGGAACTATGGCTACACCTTC. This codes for CSVEDRRRNYGYTF.

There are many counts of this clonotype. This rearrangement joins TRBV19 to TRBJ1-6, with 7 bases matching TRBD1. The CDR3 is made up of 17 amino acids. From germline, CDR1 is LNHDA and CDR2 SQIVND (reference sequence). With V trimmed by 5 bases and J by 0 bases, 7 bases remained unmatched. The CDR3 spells CASSPGQASSYNSPLHF. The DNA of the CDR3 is TGTGCCAGTAGTCCAGGACAGGCTAGCTCCTATAATTCACCCCTCCACTTT.

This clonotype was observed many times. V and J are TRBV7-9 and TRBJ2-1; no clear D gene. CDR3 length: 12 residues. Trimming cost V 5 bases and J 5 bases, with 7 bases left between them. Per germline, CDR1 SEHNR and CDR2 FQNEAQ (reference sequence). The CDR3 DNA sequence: TGTGCCAGCAGCCGAGGACACAATGAGCAGTTCTTC. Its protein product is CASSRGHNEQFF. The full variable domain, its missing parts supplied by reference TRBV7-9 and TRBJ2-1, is DTGVSQNPRHKITKRGQNVTFRCDPISEHNRLYWYRQTLGQGPEFLTYFQNEAQLEKSRLLSDRFSAERPKGSFSTLEIQRTEQGDSAMYLCASSRGHNEQFFGPGTRLTVL.

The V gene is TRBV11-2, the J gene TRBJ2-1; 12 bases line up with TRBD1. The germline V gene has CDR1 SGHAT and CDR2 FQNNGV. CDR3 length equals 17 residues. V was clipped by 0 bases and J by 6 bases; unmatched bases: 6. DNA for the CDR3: TGTGCCAGCAGCTTAGACGCCGGGACAGGGGGCCTCAATGAGCAGTTCTTC. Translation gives CASSLDAGTGGLNEQFF.

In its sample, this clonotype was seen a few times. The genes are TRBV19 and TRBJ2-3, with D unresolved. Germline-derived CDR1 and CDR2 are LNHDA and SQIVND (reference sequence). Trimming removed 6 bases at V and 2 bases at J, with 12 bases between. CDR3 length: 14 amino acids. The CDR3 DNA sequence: TGTGCCAGTAGGGAGTGGGGATCCACAGATACGCAGTATTTT. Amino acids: CASREWGSTDTQYF. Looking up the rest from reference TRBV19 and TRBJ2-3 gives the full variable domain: DGGITQSPKYLFRKEGQNVTLSCEQNLNHDAMYWYRQDPGQGLRLIYYSQIVNDFQKGDIAEGYSVSREKKESFPLTVTSAQKNPTAFYLCASREWGSTDTQYFGPGTRLTVL.

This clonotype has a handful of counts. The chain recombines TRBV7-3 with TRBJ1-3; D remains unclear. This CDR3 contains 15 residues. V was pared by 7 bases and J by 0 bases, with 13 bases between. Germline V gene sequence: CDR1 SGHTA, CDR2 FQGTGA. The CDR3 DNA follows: TGTGCCAGCACCACCGGGCAATACTCTGGAAACACCATATATTTT. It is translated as CASTTGQYSGNTIYF.

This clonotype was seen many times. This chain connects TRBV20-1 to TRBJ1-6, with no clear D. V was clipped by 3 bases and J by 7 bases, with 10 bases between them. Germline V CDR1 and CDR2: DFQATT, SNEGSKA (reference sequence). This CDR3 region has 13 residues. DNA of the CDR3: TGCAGTGCTAGCGGGCGGGAAAATTCACCCCTCCACTTT. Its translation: CSASGRENSPLHF.

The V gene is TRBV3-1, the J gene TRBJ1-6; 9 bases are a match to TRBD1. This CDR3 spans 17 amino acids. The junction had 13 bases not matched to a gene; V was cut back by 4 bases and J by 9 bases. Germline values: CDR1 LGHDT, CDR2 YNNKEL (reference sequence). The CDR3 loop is CASSPLFFRDRVSPLHF. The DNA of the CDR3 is TGTGCCAGCAGCCCCTTATTTTTCCGGGACAGGGTTTCACCCCTCCACTTT.

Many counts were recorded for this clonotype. The CDR3 bases are TGCAGTGCTAGCCCCCCCTACGGGGGGGAGCAACAAGAGACCCAGTACTTC. This codes for CSASPPYGGEQQETQYF. The V and J genes are TRBV20-1 and TRBJ2-5, with 8 bases matching TRBD2. The CDR3 is made up of 17 amino acids. The ends lost 3 bases at V and 2 bases at J; junction bases unmatched: 14. Germline V CDR1 and CDR2: DFQATT, SNEGSKA (reference sequence).

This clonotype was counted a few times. The CDR3 coding sequence is TGTGCCACCAGCAGGAACAGGGAGAGGACCTTC. It specifies CATSRNRERTF. This sequence joins TRBV15 and TRBJ1-2; perhaps TRBD1 as D (6 bases). CDR1 and CDR2 (germline): LNHNV, YYDKDF (reference sequence). V was clipped by 3 bases and J by 14 bases, with 13 bases between them. The CDR3 runs to 11 residues.

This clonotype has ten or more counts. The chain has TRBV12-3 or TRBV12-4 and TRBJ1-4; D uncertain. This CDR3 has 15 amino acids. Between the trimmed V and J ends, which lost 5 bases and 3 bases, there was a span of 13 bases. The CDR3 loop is CASSGGARANEKLFF. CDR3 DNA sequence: TGTGCCAGCAGTGGCGGAGCGAGGGCTAATGAAAAACTGTTTTTT.

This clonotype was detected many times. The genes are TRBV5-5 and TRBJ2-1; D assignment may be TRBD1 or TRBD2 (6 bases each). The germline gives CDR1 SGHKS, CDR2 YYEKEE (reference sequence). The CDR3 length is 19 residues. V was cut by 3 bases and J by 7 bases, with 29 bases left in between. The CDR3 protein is CASSSLAALQGIGGNEQFF. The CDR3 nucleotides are TGTGCCAGCAGCTCACTTGCCGCCCTACAGGGTATAGGAGGGAATGAGCAGTTCTTC.

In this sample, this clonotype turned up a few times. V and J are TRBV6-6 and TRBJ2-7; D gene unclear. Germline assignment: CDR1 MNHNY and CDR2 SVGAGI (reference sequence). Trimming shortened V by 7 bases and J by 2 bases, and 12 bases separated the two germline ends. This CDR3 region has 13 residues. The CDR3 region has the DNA TGTGCCAGCACCCTGACCCCTACCTACGAGCAGTACTTC. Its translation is CASTLTPTYEQYF.

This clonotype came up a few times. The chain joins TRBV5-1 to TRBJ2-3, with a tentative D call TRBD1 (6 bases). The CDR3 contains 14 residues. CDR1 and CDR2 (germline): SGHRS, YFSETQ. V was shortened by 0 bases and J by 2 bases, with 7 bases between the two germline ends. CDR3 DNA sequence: TGCGCCAGCAGCTTGGACAGGGTCACAGATACGCAGTATTTT. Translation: CASSLDRVTDTQYF.

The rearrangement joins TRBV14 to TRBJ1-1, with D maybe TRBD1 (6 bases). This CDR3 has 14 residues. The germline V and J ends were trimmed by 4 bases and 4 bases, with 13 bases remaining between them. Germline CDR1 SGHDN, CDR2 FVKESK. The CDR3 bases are TGTGCCAGCAGCCTGTCCAGGGGAGGCACTGAAGCTTTCTTT. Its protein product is CASSLSRGGTEAFF.